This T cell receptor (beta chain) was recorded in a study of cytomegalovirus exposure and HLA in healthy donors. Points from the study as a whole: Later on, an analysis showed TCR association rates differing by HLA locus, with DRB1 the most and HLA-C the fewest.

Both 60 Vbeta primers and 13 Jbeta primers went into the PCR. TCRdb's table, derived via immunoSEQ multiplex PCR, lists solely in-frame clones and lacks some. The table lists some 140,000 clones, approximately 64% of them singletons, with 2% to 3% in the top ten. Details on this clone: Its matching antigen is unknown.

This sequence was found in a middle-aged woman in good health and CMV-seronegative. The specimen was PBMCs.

The CDR3 nucleotides read TGCGCCAGCAGCTTGGTGGCGTCGGGTAACCTTGCCCAAGAGACCCAGTACTTC. The encoded protein is CASSLVASGNLAQETQYF. V is TRBV5-1 and J is TRBJ2-5; D is ambiguous. Per germline, CDR1 SGHRS and CDR2 YFSETQ. The CDR3 loop spans 18 amino acids. Trimming shortened V by 0 bases and J by 1 base, and 19 bases separated the two germline ends.